Described below is a single T cell receptor beta chain sequence and its context. This clonotype has just a few counts. Its antigen target is currently unknown. Base qualities are not provided; no much larger clone lies one nucleotide away. The source of the sample is a study of blood T cells in healthy people across ages (dated by TCRdb to the mid-2010s). Turning to the overall study: In model experiments, template switching captured about one uniquely barcoded TCR beta cDNA molecule for every two T cells. To track age-related changes in TCR beta repertoire diversity, the study relied on deep sequencing normalized with unique cDNA molecular identifiers. Four age groups were formed from the donors: young (average 16 years), middle-aged (around 39), aged (about 68) and long-lived (around 80). To avoid experimental bias, donors of different ages were randomly spread across the sequencing lanes. For two donors (one aged 18 to 30 and one aged 80 or older), the study analyzed two additional independent replicas of 1 million unique cDNA reads from the same blood draw. Results and caveats for the whole study, not just this receptor: Since profiling was done on bulk unsorted PBMCs, naive and antigen-experienced compartments could not be conclusively compared. Estimates of total diversity based on one million sequenced T cells were considered lower bounds and underestimates. Observed TCR beta diversity correlated strongly with the percentage of naive T cells measured by flow cytometry. Observed TCR beta diversity per million T cells fell roughly linearly with age, and a significant reduction was already apparent by age approximately 41. Because donor CMV infection status was unknown, age-related changes in expanded clonotypes were potentially confounded. Compared with the aged group, more naive CD4+ T cells, fewer expanded clones and increased TCR diversity were shown by the long-lived group, suggesting age selection.

Taken from the germline V gene (reference sequence), the CDR1 and CDR2 loops are DFQATT and SNEGSKA. The junction shows trimming of 5 bases on V and 3 bases on J, and the gene matches do not reach 14 bases of it. Including the terminal cysteine and phenylalanine, the CDR3 comprises 17 residues. Solely the CDR3 DNA is kept, with 51 bases framed from the first base. Receptor libraries were prepared by 5' RACE. Sequencing used an Illumina HiSeq 2500. A second about 6 to 11 cycle PCR used a sample-barcoded 5' primer and a J-beta primer mix. A template-switch 5' adaptor carrying 12 random nucleotides introduced a unique molecular identifier onto each TCR beta cDNA molecule. Each sample yielded at least 3 million CDR3-containing paired-end reads. First-strand cDNA synthesis was performed from all RNA using the Mint cDNA synthesis kit, with priming by a TRBC-specific oligonucleotide. Following uracil-DNA glycosylase treatment, a first 18-cycle PCR with universal primers M1SS and BC2_uni_R was performed on all cDNA. Processing in the source paper ran as follows. Normalization of each sample was performed by random selection of 1 million high-quality reads, each carrying a distinct molecular identifier. Reads with shared molecular identifiers were discarded instead of being binned into consensus sequences. MiTCR, with a Q25 quality threshold and the strictest error-elimination algorithm, was used for CDR3 identification, clonotype clustering and error correction. A nonparametric unseen species model with Euler transformation was used to estimate a lower bound on total TCR beta diversity. TCRdb reworked the public reads: Q25 trimming with fastp, MiXCR clone assembly, productive beta chains retained. Rows are combined by CDR3 protein, so each entry shows the most common genes and DNA. The authors' filters were not applied to this entry. This sample is represented by 700,000 to 800,000 distinct CDR3 sequences; 43% of them were singletons. Clones ranked in the top ten supply 20% to 25% of the sample.

Donors were 30 to 45 systemically healthy Caucasian individuals from Russia aged roughly 6 to 90 years. Each donor gave ten milliliters of peripheral blood, collected into EDTA-treated Vacutainer tubes. Ficoll-Paque density-gradient centrifugation was used to isolate PBMCs, with at least 7 million per sample. Total RNA was extracted from PBMCs with Trizol reagent, with at least 6 micrograms obtained per sample. The percentages of naive CD45RAhigh/CD27high T cells were determined by flow cytometry on a PBMC aliquot from every donor. The sequence was obtained from a woman aged 55-70 years in good health. Sequencing input: blood. The V gene is TRBV20-1 and the J gene is TRBJ2-3, with 10 junctional bases fitting TRBD2. The CDR3 is CSAGWTSGKVGTDTQYF. The DNA sequence reads TGCAGTGCTGGTTGGACTAGCGGAAAAGTGGGTACAGATACGCAGTATTTT.